This T cell receptor (beta chain) was captured in a study of neurological immune-mediated disorders. In TCRdb, the 5' RACE reads were re-called with MiXCR into one record per CDR3 protein. Among approximately 59,000 distinct CDR3 sequences, about 5.2% were seen once, and the ten largest hold about 5.8%. The CDR3 is 14 residues long. Germline CDR1 and CDR2: SGHNT and YENEEA. V lost 5 bases to trimming and J lost 3 bases, with 13 bases between them. This clonotype was found many times. This clonotype was obtained from a human donor with multiple sclerosis. The donor label of this sample is uncertain. Sequenced: PBMCs. The chain links TRBV11-3 to TRBJ2-5, with D perhaps given as TRBD1 or TRBD2 (5 bases each). The CDR3 DNA is TGTGCCAGCAGCCCGGGACCTAATAAAGAGACCCAGTACTTC. It translates to CASSPGPNKETQYF.